A selection of T cell receptor beta chains follows, all from one sample in a study of PD-1 blockade in mismatch repair-deficient tumors. Only in-frame clones appear in the TCRdb table, and some are missing; sequencing was by immunoSEQ multiplex PCR. The sample yields under 75,000 clones, approximately 88% seen once. Sequences were derived from peripheral blood, sampled 52 weeks after starting pembrolizumab. These TCRs come from an adult with mismatch repair-deficient cancer. Both conserved end residues are part of each CDR3. D genes are given only for firm matches. Size tells how often a clone was seen (once, few, many) or the class of an expanded clone, and some rows leave it out.

CDR3 protein: CASQRGGPSGANVLTF; CDR3 DNA: TGTGCCAGCCAGCGGGGGGGACCTTCTGGGGCCAACGTCCTGACTTTC; J gene: TRBJ2-6; clone size: .; D gene: TRBD2; V gene: TRBV7-2
CDR3 protein: CASSGGTSPNEQYF; CDR3 DNA: TGTGCCAGTTCGGGGGGGACGTCTCCTAACGAGCAGTACTTC; J gene: TRBJ2-7; clone size: few; D gene: TRBD2; V gene: TRBV6-6
CDR3 protein: CASSLGLAVYEQYF; CDR3 DNA: TGTGCCAGCAGCTTGGGACTAGCGGTCTACGAGCAGTACTTC; J gene: TRBJ2-7; clone size: .; D gene: TRBD2; V gene: TRBV5-6
CDR3 protein: CASSTRTILSYNEQFF; CDR3 DNA: TGTGCCAGTAGTACGAGGACTATCCTCTCCTACAATGAGCAGTTCTTC; J gene: TRBJ2-1; clone size: few; D gene: .; V gene: TRBV19
CDR3 protein: CASSYSVGEFFNEQYF; CDR3 DNA: TGTGCCAGCAGTTACTCGGTGGGAGAGTTTTTTAACGAGCAGTACTTC; J gene: TRBJ2-7; clone size: .; D gene: .; V gene: TRBV6-6
CDR3 protein: CASSLFGVRAKNIQYF; CDR3 DNA: TGTGCCAGCAGCTTGTTCGGGGTACGCGCCAAAAACATTCAGTACTTC; J gene: TRBJ2-4; clone size: .; D gene: .; V gene: TRBV5-8
CDR3 protein: CASSLNERAEQYF; CDR3 DNA: TGTGCCAGCAGCTTAAATGAGCGGGCCGAGCAGTACTTC; J gene: TRBJ2-7; clone size: .; D gene: .; V gene: TRBV11-2
CDR3 protein: CASSKAGSTTGLGYTF; CDR3 DNA: TGTGCCAGCAGCAAAGCCGGCTCCACAACGGGGCTTGGCTACACCTTC; J gene: TRBJ1-2; clone size: .; D gene: .; V gene: TRBV21-1
CDR3 protein: CAISVSRGAYEQYF; CDR3 DNA: TGTGCCATCAGTGTTTCAAGGGGGGCCTACGAGCAGTACTTC; J gene: TRBJ2-7; clone size: .; D gene: .; V gene: TRBV10-3
CDR3 protein: CASSLAGGTEQFF; CDR3 DNA: TGTGCCAGCAGCTTAGCAGGGGGCACTGAGCAGTTCTTC; J gene: TRBJ2-1; clone size: .; D gene: TRBD1; V gene: TRBV7-2
CDR3 protein: CSGRETDTQYF; CDR3 DNA: TGCAGTGGGAGGGAAACAGATACGCAGTATTTT; J gene: TRBJ2-3; clone size: .; D gene: .; V gene: TRBV20-1
CDR3 protein: CASSLYQDRGLNTGELFF; CDR3 DNA: TGCGCCAGCAGCCTGTACCAGGACAGGGGGCTAAACACCGGGGAGCTGTTTTTT; J gene: TRBJ2-2; clone size: .; D gene: TRBD1; V gene: TRBV4-1
CDR3 protein: CASSNTFNQPQHF; CDR3 DNA: TGTGCCAGCAGCAATACATTTAATCAGCCCCAGCATTTT; J gene: TRBJ1-5; clone size: few; D gene: .; V gene: TRBV7-6
CDR3 protein: CASSQGLSYEQYF; CDR3 DNA: TGTGCTAGCAGCCAGGGGCTTTCCTACGAGCAGTACTTC; J gene: TRBJ2-7; clone size: .; D gene: .; V gene: TRBV7-7